One TCR beta chain is described in this entry. The antigen it recognizes is unknown. Within one base of it there is no much larger clone, and no base qualities were kept. These data belong to a study of blood T cell repertoires in COVID-19 (dated by TCRdb to 2019 to 2021). Looking at the study overall: ImmuneRACE Cohort 3 recovered participants were defined by two consecutive negative NP/OP PCR tests, healthcare professional clearance, or symptom resolution. Samples from collaborators originated in the United States, Italy and Spain and spanned both the acute and convalescent phases of COVID-19. Subjects who had been exposed to COVID-19, were actively infected with it, or had recovered from it provided the deeply sampled blood TCRbeta repertoires that made up the dataset. Nearly every sample came with metadata listing a de-identified subject ID, COVID-19 status, age in years and sex. HLA class I and class II types, where available, came from metadata supplied by the sample provider rather than from assay-based typing. The repertoires were made available in a free public database intended to serve as a resource for research on the immune response to SARS-CoV-2. The prospective study material was composed of cDNA or gDNA derived from T cells, B-cell-depleted T cells, or PBMCs. Samples came from the ongoing ImmuneRACE study (first 160 participants) plus 1,254 subjects from 6 global collaborators.

Participants in the prospective study were enrolled through a virtual design, were aged about 18 to 100 years, and lived in some 24 United States geographic areas. To assign participants to cohorts, the prospective study relied on clinical history that participants themselves reported in a screening survey and a study questionnaire. Each participant in the prospective study had whole blood, serum and a nasopharyngeal or oropharyngeal swab collected by mobile phlebotomists. Participants in the prospective study had the option to provide additional blood draws and questionnaires over a roughly two-month period. Before DNA extraction, prospective study blood samples were shipped either frozen or at room temperature. Broader findings and caveats from the paper: How much clinical and demographic metadata was included differed by source and by participant, and the metadata was provided uncurated.

TCRbeta CDR3 regions were amplified from genomic DNA using the immunoSEQ Assay, a bias-controlled multiplex PCR. On the study's bioinformatics: The number of nucleated cells in each sample was estimated from the amplification of reference gene primers within the assay. To quantify the absolute abundance of each unique TCRbeta CDR3 rearrangement, sequence reads were collapsed and filtered. For each sample, productive Simpson clonality was calculated by taking the square root of Simpson's diversity index across productive rearrangements. Entries here come from immuneACCESS through TCRdb and include only in-frame sequences with V and J called. Some clones fail to appear in such tables; in the studies checked, an unresolved V gene covers under half of the shortfall, and the cause of the remainder is unknown. D and trimming were read from the DNA, whereas the V and J calls and clone size are those reported in that table. This sample comprises some 300,000 clones, 85% to 90% of them detected only once. The top ten constitute over 2% of the sample.

The sequence was collected from a woman aged 55-70 years in a cohort exposed to, infected with or recovered from COVID-19 (not recorded which). Sequencing used PBMCs or T cells enriched from blood (not recorded which).

The DNA reads as follows: TGCGCCAGCAGCCAAGGAACGGGGACCTACGAGCAGTACTTC. Translated, it reads CASSQGTGTYEQYF. Recombination linked TRBV4-1 to TRBJ2-7; a tentative D call is TRBD2 (5 bases match). V drops 1 base and J drops 2 bases, leaving 9 bases in between. The CDR3 covers 14 residues, taking in both the cysteine and the phenylalanine. Of the read, only the CDR3 DNA is kept; its 42 bases are in frame from base 1. Based on the germline V gene, the CDR1 and CDR2 sequences are MGHRA and YSYEKL.